Below, 28 T cell receptor beta chains from the same sample are listed, as sequenced in a study of response to subunit inactivated influenza vaccine listed by TCRdb under 2018. Libraries were made using RT-PCR. Sequencing instrument: Illumina HiSeq 2500. In TCRdb, the public reads were trimmed at Q25 with fastp and aligned with MiXCR, with productive beta chains retained. Each CDR3 protein gets just one entry, which takes the most common genes and DNA from the rows behind it. The sample table holds approximately 490,000 distinct CDR3 sequences, of which approximately 7.8% were seen once. The ten largest make up about an eighth of the sample. Sequenced here: PBMCs from blood, sampled around 2 years after vaccination. These receptors all come from a man between 50 and 75 years old who received an inactivated influenza vaccine. Donor details come from another sample of the same person, matched by shared clones.

About this clonotype: It may be a read error: a sequence one base away is much more abundant. V and J are TRBV28 and TRBJ2-1; the D gene is possibly TRBD1 (5 bases). V was clipped by 1 base and J by 8 bases, with 15 bases between them. There are 15 residues in the CDR3. The V gene's germline CDR1 is MDHEN and CDR2 SYDVKM. The CDR3 spells CASSLSGSGIDEQFF. The CDR3 nucleotides are TGTGCCAGCAGTTTATCAGGGTCAGGGATCGATGAGCAGTTCTTC. The full variable domain, with the rest looked up from reference TRBV28 and TRBJ2-1, is DVKVTQSSRYLVKRTGEKVFLECVQDMDHENMFWYRQDPGLGLRLIYFSYDVKMKEKGDIPEGYSVSREKKERFSLILESASTNQTSMYLCASSLSGSGIDEQFFGPGTRLTVL.

This clonotype appeared a few times. CDR3 DNA sequence: TGTGCCAGCAGTGAGGGAAGGGGGCAGACCCAGTACTTC. Translation gives CASSEGRGQTQYF. The chain combines TRBV6-2 or TRBV6-3 with TRBJ2-5; 7 bases align to TRBD1. The germline V gene encodes CDR1 MNHEY and CDR2 SVGEGT. This CDR3 has 13 residues. With V trimmed by 5 bases and J by 6 bases, 6 bases remained unmatched.

This clonotype was counted only a few times. The chain has TRBV7-2 and TRBJ2-1; D is perhaps TRBD1 (5 bases). The length of the CDR3 is 15 residues. Per the germline V gene, CDR1 is SGHTA and CDR2 is FQGNSA. The V and J ends lost 0 bases and 2 bases respectively, with 8 bases between them. The CDR3 reads CASSLAQGTYNEQFF. DNA of the CDR3: TGTGCCAGCAGCTTAGCCCAGGGAACCTACAATGAGCAGTTCTTC.

This clonotype was seen many times. The chain employs TRBV29-1 and TRBJ1-2; D is possibly TRBD1 (5 bases). Trimming left V 3 bases short and J 6 bases short, with 5 bases between. CDR3 length: 10 residues. The germline V gene has CDR1 SQVTM and CDR2 ANQGSEA. CDR3 bases: TGCAGCGTTGACAGGGATGGCTACACCTTC. Encoded protein: CSVDRDGYTF.

This clonotype was detected ten times or more. The J gene is TRBJ2-5, the V gene TRBV18, with D possibly being TRBD1 (6 bases). This CDR3 is 13 amino acids long. V lost 3 bases and J lost 3, with 8 bases in between. The germline V gene has CDR1 KGHSH and CDR2 LQKENI. The CDR3 region has the DNA TGTGCCAGCTCACCGCGACAGGAAGAGACCCAGTACTTC. This translates into CASSPRQEETQYF. The full variable domain, with the rest looked up from reference TRBV18 and TRBJ2-5, is NAGVMQNPRHLVRRRGQEARLRCSPMKGHSHVYWYRQLPEEGLKFMVYLQKENIIDESGMPKERFSAEFPKEGPSILRIQQVVRGDSAAYFCASSPRQEETQYFGPGTRLLVL.

Only a few counts were recorded for this clonotype. In nucleotides, the CDR3 is TGTGCCAGCAGAAGTGGGGCAGGTCGATATGGCTACACCTTC. Translated, it gives CASRSGAGRYGYTF. The chain has TRBV6-2 or TRBV6-3 and TRBJ1-2; D is perhaps TRBD1 (5 bases). Trimming cost V 6 bases and J 5 bases, with 16 bases left between them. The CDR3 loop spans 14 amino acids. Per the germline V gene, CDR1 is MNHEY and CDR2 is SVGEGT.

This clonotype has more than one count but fewer than ten. The chain combines TRBV5-1 with TRBJ2-5; D possibly corresponds to TRBD1 (6 bases). This CDR3 spans 15 amino acids. The germline CDR1 and CDR2 sequences are SGHRS and YFSETQ. The V gene lost 0 bases and the J gene lost 2 bases, with 11 bases spanning the gap. CDR3 DNA sequence: TGCGCCAGCAGCTTGGCGGGACACCCTCAAGAGACCCAGTACTTC. Its protein is CASSLAGHPQETQYF.

The chain carries TRBV20-1 and TRBJ2-7; no clear D gene. The germline V and J ends were trimmed by 2 bases and 5 bases, with 7 bases remaining between them. CDR1 DFQATT and CDR2 SNEGSKA come from the germline V gene (reference sequence). The CDR3 totals 11 residues. CDR3 in DNA: TGCAGTGCTAGACATTCCCACGAGCAGTACTTC. This translates into CSARHSHEQYF.

For this clonotype: A junction end diverges from the germline sequence, so it may reflect a read error. V gene TRBV7-2 combines with J gene TRBJ2-7, with a weak D call TRBD2 (6 bases). This CDR3 contains 15 residues. Germline CDR1 reads SGHTA; CDR2 reads FQGNSA. The CDR3 DNA reads as TGTGCCGGCAGCCGGAGGGCCGGTCCTTCCTACGAGCAGTACTTC. This gives the protein CAGSRRAGPSYEQYF. The full variable domain, with the rest looked up from reference TRBV7-2 and TRBJ2-7, is GAGVSQSPSNKVTEKGKDVELRCDPISGHTALYWYRQSLGQGLEFLIYFQGNSAPDKSGLPSDRFSAERTGGSVSTLTIQRTQQEDSAVYLCAGSRRAGPSYEQYFGPGTRLTVT.

The J gene is TRBJ1-1, the V gene TRBV12-3 or TRBV12-4; D is possibly TRBD1 (6 bases). V was cut by 10 bases and J by 6 bases, with 18 bases left in between. The CDR3 loop spans 13 amino acids. CDR3 sequence (DNA): TGTGCCACCGCCCGGGGGGGGCTCGCTGAAGCTTTCTTT. Translation gives CATARGGLAEAFF.

This clonotype was seen only a few times. CDR3 nucleotide sequence: TGTGCCTGGAGTGGTCTCACTGAAGCTTTCTTT. It is translated as CAWSGLTEAFF. The J gene is TRBJ1-1, the V gene TRBV30; D remains ambiguous. This CDR3 region has 11 residues. With 1 base removed from V and 4 bases from J, the gap between germline ends came to 4 bases. From germline, CDR1 is GTSNPN and CDR2 SVGIG (reference sequence).

The rearrangement joins TRBV7-9 to TRBJ2-1, with TRBD2 as a possible D gene (5 bases). This CDR3 is built from 13 residues. Germline V lookup: CDR1 SEHNR, CDR2 FQNEAQ (reference sequence). V was clipped by 4 bases and J by 13 bases, with 17 bases between them. The DNA for the CDR3 is TGTGCCAGCAGCTCAGGACTGACCGTCAACCAGTTCTTC. This gives the protein CASSSGLTVNQFF.

This clonotype was seen at least ten times. This chain connects TRBV5-1 to TRBJ2-3, with D possibly matching TRBD1 (7 bases). In germline, CDR1 is SGHRS, CDR2 YFSETQ. With 5 bases removed from V and 3 bases from J, the gap between germline ends came to 13 bases. This CDR3 comprises 14 residues. Here the CDR3 DNA reads TGCGCCAGCAGGCGGGACAGTAGGACAGATACGCAGTATTTT. As protein: CASRRDSRTDTQYF.

This clonotype occurred many times. The chain is built from TRBV6-1 and TRBJ1-2, with unresolved D. The germline CDR1 and CDR2 sequences are MNHNS and SASEGT. CDR3 length equals 13 residues. Trimming removed 6 bases at V and 0 bases at J, with 8 bases between. CDR3 protein: CASSVGTNYGYTF. As DNA, the CDR3 is TGTGCCAGCAGCGTAGGGACTAACTATGGCTACACCTTC.

This clonotype was seen repeatedly, ten times or more. This chain connects TRBV10-3 to TRBJ2-3, with D hard to call. CDR3 length equals 12 residues. Germline V lookup: CDR1 ENHRY, CDR2 SYGVKD. V lost 5 bases and J lost 6, with 9 bases in between. CDR3 loop: CAISINADTQYF. Here the CDR3 DNA reads TGTGCCATCAGTATCAATGCGGATACGCAGTATTTT.

This clonotype was picked up a small number of times. The rearrangement links TRBV7-9 to TRBJ1-2, with D maybe TRBD1 (5 bases). The germline V and J ends were trimmed by 3 bases and 5 bases, with 19 bases remaining between them. CDR1 and CDR2 (germline): SEHNR, FQNEAQ (reference sequence). The CDR3 covers 16 residues. The CDR3: CASSFTGWDGPYGYTF. The CDR3 DNA is TGTGCCAGCAGCTTTACCGGTTGGGACGGACCTTATGGCTACACCTTC.

The rearrangement links TRBV20-1 to TRBJ2-2; D is possibly TRBD2 (7 bases). V lost 7 bases to trimming and J lost 2 bases, with 14 bases between them. Germline V gives CDR1 DFQATT, CDR2 SNEGSKA (reference sequence). The CDR3 spans 14 residues. CDR3 sequence: CSVPGGLNTGELFF. The CDR3, as DNA: TGCAGTGTTCCGGGGGGCCTTAACACCGGGGAGCTGTTTTTT.

This chain uses TRBV4-3 with TRBJ2-1; D possibly uses TRBD1 or TRBD2 (5 bases each). Germline CDR1 LGHNA, CDR2 YSLEER. The CDR3 has 14 amino acids. V was trimmed by 3 bases and J by 8 bases, leaving 14 bases between them. CDR3 nucleotide sequence: TGCGCCAGCAGCCAGACCCCCAGGGAGTATGAGCAGTTCTTC. Protein: CASSQTPREYEQFF.

This clonotype was counted only a few times. The chain is built from TRBV30 and TRBJ2-3; possibly TRBD2 for D (5 bases). The CDR3 contains 13 residues. Trimming took off 0 bases at V and 6 bases at J, with 10 bases between the two ends. Germline assignment: CDR1 GTSNPN and CDR2 SVGIG (reference sequence). CDR3 sequence (DNA): TGTGCCTGGAGTGTACTTCAGCGGGATACGCAGTATTTT. Amino acid sequence: CAWSVLQRDTQYF. Looking up the rest from reference TRBV30 and TRBJ2-3 gives the full variable domain: SQTIHQWPATLVQPVGSPLSLECTVEGTSNPNLYWYRQAAGRGLQLLFYSVGIGQISSEVPQNLSASRPQDRQFILSSKKLLLSDSGFYLCAWSVLQRDTQYFGPGTRLTVL.

This clonotype was picked up a small number of times. This rearrangement joins TRBV5-1 to TRBJ1-1; possible D gene TRBD1, 5 bases. Trimming took 4 bases from V and 6 from J, leaving 19 bases between them. The germline CDR1 and CDR2 sequences are SGHRS and YFSETQ. This CDR3 is built from 15 residues. The CDR3 DNA follows: TGCGCCAGCAGCCCATCGCCTGCAGGGTTCCCTGAAGCTTTCTTT. Its protein is CASSPSPAGFPEAFF.

This sequence joins TRBV9 and TRBJ2-7; D not resolved. Per germline, CDR1 SGDLS and CDR2 YYNGEE. Trimming stripped 2 bases from V and 0 bases from J, with 12 bases between. The CDR3 has 15 residues. CDR3 nucleotides: TGTGCCAGCAGCGTTTCGGCCCAGAGCTCCTACGAGCAGTACTTC. This encodes CASSVSAQSSYEQYF.

The chain joins TRBV19 to TRBJ2-2, with D possibly being TRBD2 (5 bases). Germline V gives CDR1 LNHDA, CDR2 SQIVND (reference sequence). Trimming left V 6 bases short and J 1 base short, with 18 bases between. CDR3 length: 17 residues. The CDR3 nucleotides are TGTGCCAGTAGCCCGGGATTAGGGCTGCTGAACACCGGGGAGCTGTTTTTT. The encoded protein is CASSPGLGLLNTGELFF.

This clonotype occurred a few times. V and J are TRBV10-3 and TRBJ1-6; D not resolved. This CDR3 comprises 14 residues. In germline, CDR1 is ENHRY, CDR2 SYGVKD. Between the trimmed V and J ends, which lost 0 bases and 7 bases, there was a span of 7 bases. This CDR3 reads CAISESSGNSPLHF. In DNA form, the CDR3 reads TGTGCCATCAGTGAGTCCTCCGGGAATTCACCCCTCCACTTT.

The V gene is TRBV12-3 or TRBV12-4, the J gene TRBJ1-5, with D unclear. This CDR3 has 11 amino acids. Between the trimmed V and J ends, which lost 5 bases and 9 bases, there was a span of 8 bases. This CDR3 is CASSTVGPQHF. The CDR3 DNA reads as TGTGCCAGCAGTACGGTAGGGCCCCAGCATTTT.

The sample holds a few counts of this clonotype. V gene TRBV15 combines with J gene TRBJ2-7; 10 bases match TRBD1. CDR1 and CDR2 (germline): LNHNV, YYDKDF (reference sequence). Trimming at V came to 7 bases and at J to 2 bases, leaving 5 bases not matched to a gene. CDR3 length equals 14 residues. CDR3: CATTPDRGPYEQYF. CDR3 nucleotide sequence: TGTGCCACCACTCCAGACAGGGGGCCCTACGAGCAGTACTTC.

This clonotype was seen repeatedly, ten times or more. The chain joins TRBV12-3 or TRBV12-4 to TRBJ1-1; a weak D match, TRBD1 (5 bases). The CDR3 spans 17 residues. V was cut by 3 bases and J by 1 base, with 18 bases left in between. The DNA of the CDR3 is TGTGCCAGCAGTTTGGGAACGTGGGGCAGGGCGAACACTGAAGCTTTCTTT. Translation gives CASSLGTWGRANTEAFF.

This clonotype has just a few counts. V is TRBV7-9 and J is TRBJ2-3; D possibly corresponds to TRBD2 (6 bases). V lost 5 bases and J 2 bases, leaving 17 bases between the germline ends. The germline V gene encodes CDR1 SEHNR and CDR2 FQNEAQ (reference sequence). This CDR3 is built from 16 residues. CDR3 nucleotide sequence: TGTGCCAGCAGCCTTGGTAATAGCGGAGCCACAGATACGCAGTATTTT. Residues: CASSLGNSGATDTQYF.

This chain uses TRBV20-1 with TRBJ2-5; possibly TRBD1 or TRBD2 for D (6 bases each). V was pared by 1 base and J by 1 base, with 25 bases between. The CDR3 extends over 19 amino acids. Germline loops: CDR1 DFQATT, CDR2 SNEGSKA (reference sequence). In nucleotides, the CDR3 is TGCAGTGCTAGAGGCGCCGTGGGGGGCCTTTCCTCGGGCCAAGAGACCCAGTACTTC. It encodes CSARGAVGGLSSGQETQYF.